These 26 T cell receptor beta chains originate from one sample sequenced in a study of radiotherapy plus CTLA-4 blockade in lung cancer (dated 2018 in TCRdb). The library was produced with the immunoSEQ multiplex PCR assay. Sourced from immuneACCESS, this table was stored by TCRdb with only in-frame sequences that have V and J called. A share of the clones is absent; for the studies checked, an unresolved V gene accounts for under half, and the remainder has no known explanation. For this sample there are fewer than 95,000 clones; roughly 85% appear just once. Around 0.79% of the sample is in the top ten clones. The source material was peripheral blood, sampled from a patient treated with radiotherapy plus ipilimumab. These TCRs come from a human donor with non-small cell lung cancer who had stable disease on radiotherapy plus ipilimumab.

The CDR3, as DNA: TGTGCCAGCAGCTTTAGCGGACCACCACCTGATACGCAGTATTTT. Encoded protein: CASSFSGPPPDTQYF. The chain recombines TRBV7-2 with TRBJ2-3; possibly TRBD2 for D (6 bases). V lost 3 bases to trimming and J lost 6 bases, with 16 bases between them. The germline V gene encodes CDR1 SGHTA and CDR2 FQGNSA. The CDR3 totals 15 residues.

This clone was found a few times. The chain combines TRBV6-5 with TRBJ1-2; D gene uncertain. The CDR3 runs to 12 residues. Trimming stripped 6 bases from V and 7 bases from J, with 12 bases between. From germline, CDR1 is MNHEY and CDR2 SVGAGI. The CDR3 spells CASSHRTFGYTF. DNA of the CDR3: TGTGCCAGCAGCCATCGGACGTTTGGCTACACCTTC.

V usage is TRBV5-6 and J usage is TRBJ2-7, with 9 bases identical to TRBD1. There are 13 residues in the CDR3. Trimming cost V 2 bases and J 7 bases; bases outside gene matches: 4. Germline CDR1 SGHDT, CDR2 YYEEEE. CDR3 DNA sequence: TGTGCCAGCAGCTTAGGGACAGGGTGGGAGCAGTACTTC. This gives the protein CASSLGTGWEQYF.

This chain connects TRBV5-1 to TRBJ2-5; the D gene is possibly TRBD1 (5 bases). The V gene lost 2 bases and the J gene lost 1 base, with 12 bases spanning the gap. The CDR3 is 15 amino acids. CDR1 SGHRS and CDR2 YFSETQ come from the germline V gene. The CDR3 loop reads CASSFGQGSQETQYF. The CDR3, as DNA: TGCGCCAGCAGCTTTGGGCAGGGCTCCCAAGAGACCCAGTACTTC.

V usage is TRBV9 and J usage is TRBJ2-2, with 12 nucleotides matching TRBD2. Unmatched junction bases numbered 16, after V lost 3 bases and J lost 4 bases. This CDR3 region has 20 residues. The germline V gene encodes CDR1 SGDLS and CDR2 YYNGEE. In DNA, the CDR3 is TGTGCCAGCAGCGGGAGCGGACTAGCGGGATCCCCGGGTGGCACCGGGGAGCTGTTTTTT. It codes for CASSGSGLAGSPGGTGELFF.

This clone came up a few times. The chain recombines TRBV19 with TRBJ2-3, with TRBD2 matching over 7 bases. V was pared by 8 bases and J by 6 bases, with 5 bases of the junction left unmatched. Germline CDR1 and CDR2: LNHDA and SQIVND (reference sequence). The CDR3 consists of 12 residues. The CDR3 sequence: CASRLAGDTQYF. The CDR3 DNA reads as TGTGCCAGTCGACTAGCAGGGGATACGCAGTATTTT.

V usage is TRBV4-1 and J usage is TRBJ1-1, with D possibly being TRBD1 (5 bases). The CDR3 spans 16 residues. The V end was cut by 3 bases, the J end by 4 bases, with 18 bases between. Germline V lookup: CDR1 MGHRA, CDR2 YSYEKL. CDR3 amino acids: CASSHSSDGGITEAFF. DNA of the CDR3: TGCGCCAGCAGCCACTCTTCCGACGGGGGTATCACTGAAGCTTTCTTT.

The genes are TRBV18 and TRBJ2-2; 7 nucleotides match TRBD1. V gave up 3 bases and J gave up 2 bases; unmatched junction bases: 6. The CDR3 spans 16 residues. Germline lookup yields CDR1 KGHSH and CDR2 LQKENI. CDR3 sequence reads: CASSPPGTANTGELFF. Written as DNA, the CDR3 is TGTGCCAGCTCACCGCCCGGGACAGCTAACACCGGGGAGCTGTTTTTT. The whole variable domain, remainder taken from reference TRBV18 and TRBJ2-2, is NAGVMQNPRHLVRRRGQEARLRCSPMKGHSHVYWYRQLPEEGLKFMVYLQKENIIDESGMPKERFSAEFPKEGPSILRIQQVVRGDSAAYFCASSPPGTANTGELFFGEGSRLTVL.

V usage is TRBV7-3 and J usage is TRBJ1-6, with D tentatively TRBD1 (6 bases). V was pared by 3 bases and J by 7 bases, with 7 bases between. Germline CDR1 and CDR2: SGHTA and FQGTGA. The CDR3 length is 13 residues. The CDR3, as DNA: TGTGCCAGCAGCTTTAGGGGGAATTCACCCCTCCACTTT. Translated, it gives CASSFRGNSPLHF. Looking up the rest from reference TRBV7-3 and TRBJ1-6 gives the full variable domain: GAGVSQTPSNKVTEKGKYVELRCDPISGHTALYWYRQSLGQGPEFLIYFQGTGAADDSGLPNDRFFAVRPEGSVSTLKIQRTERGDSAVYLCASSFRGNSPLHFGNGTRLTVT.

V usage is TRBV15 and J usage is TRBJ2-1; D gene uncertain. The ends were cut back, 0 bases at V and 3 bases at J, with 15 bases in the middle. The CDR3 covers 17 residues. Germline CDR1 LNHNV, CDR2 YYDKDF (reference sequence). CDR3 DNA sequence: TGTGCCACCAGCAGAGACCCTCCGGCCTCTAGCTACAATGAGCAGTTCTTC. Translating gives CATSRDPPASSYNEQFF.

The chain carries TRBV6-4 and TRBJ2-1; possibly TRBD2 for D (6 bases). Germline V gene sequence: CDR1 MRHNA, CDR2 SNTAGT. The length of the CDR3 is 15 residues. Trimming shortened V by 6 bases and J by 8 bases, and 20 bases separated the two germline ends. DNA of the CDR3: TGTGCCAGCAGGGATAGCGGAGGGCCCTTGGATGAGCAGTTCTTC. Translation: CASRDSGGPLDEQFF.

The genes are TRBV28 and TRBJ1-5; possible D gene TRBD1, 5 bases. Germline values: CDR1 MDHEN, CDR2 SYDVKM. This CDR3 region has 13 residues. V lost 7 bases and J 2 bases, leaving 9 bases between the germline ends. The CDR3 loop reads CASKGGGNQPQHF. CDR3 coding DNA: TGTGCCAGCAAAGGAGGGGGCAATCAGCCCCAGCATTTT.

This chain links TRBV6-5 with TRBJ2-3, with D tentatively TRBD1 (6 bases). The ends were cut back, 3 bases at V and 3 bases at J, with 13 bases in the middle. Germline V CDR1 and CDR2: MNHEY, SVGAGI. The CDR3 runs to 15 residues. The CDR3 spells CASSYGGSWTDTQYF. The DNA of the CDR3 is TGTGCCAGCAGTTATGGGGGCTCGTGGACAGATACGCAGTATTTT.

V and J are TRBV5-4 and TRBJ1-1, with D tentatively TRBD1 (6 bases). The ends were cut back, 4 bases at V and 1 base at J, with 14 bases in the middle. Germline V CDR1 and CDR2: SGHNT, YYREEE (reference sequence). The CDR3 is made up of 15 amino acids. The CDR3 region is CASSVTGTPNTEAFF. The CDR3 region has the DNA TGTGCCAGCAGCGTGACCGGGACACCGAACACTGAAGCTTTCTTT. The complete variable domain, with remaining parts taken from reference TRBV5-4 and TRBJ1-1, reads ETGVTQSPTHLIKTRGQQVTLRCSSQSGHNTVSWYQQALGQGPQFIFQYYREEENGRGNFPPRFSGLQFPNYSSELNVNALELDDSALYLCASSVTGTPNTEAFFGQGTRLTVV.

CDR3 protein: CASSKIAGGPPYNEQFF. The CDR3 DNA sequence: TGCGCCAGCAGCAAAATAGCGGGAGGGCCCCCCTACAATGAGCAGTTCTTC. This rearrangement joins TRBV4-1 to TRBJ2-1; 11 bases align to TRBD2. The CDR3 has 17 residues. In germline, CDR1 is MGHRA, CDR2 YSYEKL. Trimming at V came to 5 bases and at J to 2 bases, leaving 8 bases not matched to a gene.

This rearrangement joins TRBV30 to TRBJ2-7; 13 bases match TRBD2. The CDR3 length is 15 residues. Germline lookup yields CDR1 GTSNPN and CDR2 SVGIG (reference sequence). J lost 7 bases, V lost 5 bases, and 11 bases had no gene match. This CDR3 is CAWQSGGLAGMEQYF. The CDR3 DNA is TGTGCCTGGCAGAGTGGGGGACTAGCGGGGATGGAGCAGTACTTC.

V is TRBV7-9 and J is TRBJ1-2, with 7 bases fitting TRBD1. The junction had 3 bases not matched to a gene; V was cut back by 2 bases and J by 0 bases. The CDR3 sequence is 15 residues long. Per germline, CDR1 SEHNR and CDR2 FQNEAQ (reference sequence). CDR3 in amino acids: CASSLWDRANYGYTF. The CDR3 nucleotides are TGTGCCAGCAGCTTATGGGACAGAGCTAACTATGGCTACACCTTC. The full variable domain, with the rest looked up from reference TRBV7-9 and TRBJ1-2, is DTGVSQNPRHKITKRGQNVTFRCDPISEHNRLYWYRQTLGQGPEFLTYFQNEAQLEKSRLLSDRFSAERPKGSFSTLEIQRTEQGDSAMYLCASSLWDRANYGYTFGSGTRLTVV.

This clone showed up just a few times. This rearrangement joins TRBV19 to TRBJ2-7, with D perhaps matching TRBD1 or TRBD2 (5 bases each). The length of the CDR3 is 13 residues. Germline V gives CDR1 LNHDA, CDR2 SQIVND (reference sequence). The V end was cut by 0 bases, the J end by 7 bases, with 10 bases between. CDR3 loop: CASSIDEGYEQYF. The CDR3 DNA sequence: TGTGCCAGTAGTATAGATGAGGGGTATGAGCAGTACTTC. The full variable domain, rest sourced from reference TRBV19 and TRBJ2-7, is DGGITQSPKYLFRKEGQNVTLSCEQNLNHDAMYWYRQDPGQGLRLIYYSQIVNDFQKGDIAEGYSVSREKKESFPLTVTSAQKNPTAFYLCASSIDEGYEQYFGPGTRLTVT.

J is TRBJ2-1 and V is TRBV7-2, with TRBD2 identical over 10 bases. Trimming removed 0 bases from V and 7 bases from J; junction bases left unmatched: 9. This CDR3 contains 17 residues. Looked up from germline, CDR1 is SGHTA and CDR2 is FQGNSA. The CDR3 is CASSLAGSGGAQNEQFF. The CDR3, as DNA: TGTGCCAGCAGCTTAGCGGGGAGCGGGGGGGCCCAGAATGAGCAGTTCTTC.

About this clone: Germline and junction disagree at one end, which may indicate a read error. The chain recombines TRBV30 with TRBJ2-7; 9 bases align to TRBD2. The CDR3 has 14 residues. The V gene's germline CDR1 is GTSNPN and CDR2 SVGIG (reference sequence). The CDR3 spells CAWKTAGGSSEQYF. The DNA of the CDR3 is TGTGCCTGGAAAACGGCGGGGGGGTCCTCCGAGCAGTACTTC.

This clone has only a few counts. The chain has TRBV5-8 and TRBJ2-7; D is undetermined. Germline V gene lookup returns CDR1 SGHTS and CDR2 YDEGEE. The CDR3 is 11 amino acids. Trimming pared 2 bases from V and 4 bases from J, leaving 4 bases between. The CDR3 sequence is CASSLRYEQYF. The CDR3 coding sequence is TGTGCCAGCAGCTTAAGGTACGAGCAGTACTTC.

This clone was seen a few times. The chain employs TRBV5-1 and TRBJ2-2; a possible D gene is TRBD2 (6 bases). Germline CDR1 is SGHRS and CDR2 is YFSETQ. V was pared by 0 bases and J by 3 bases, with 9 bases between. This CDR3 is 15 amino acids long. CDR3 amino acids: CASSLDGDYTGELFF. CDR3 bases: TGCGCCAGCAGCTTGGATGGGGACTACACCGGGGAGCTGTTTTTT.

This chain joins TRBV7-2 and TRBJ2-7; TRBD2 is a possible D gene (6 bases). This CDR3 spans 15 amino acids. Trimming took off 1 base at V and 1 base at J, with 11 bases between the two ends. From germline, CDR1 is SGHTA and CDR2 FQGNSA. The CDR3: CASSLEATRSYEQYF. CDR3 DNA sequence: TGTGCCAGCAGCTTAGAAGCGACTAGATCCTACGAGCAGTACTTC.

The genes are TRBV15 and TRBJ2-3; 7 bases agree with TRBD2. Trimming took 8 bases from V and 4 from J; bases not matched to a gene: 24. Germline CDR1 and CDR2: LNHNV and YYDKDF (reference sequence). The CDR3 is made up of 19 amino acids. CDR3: CATSGGYKWRSGGSDTQYF. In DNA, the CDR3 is TGTGCCACCTCGGGGGGATATAAGTGGCGTAGTGGAGGGTCAGATACGCAGTATTTT.

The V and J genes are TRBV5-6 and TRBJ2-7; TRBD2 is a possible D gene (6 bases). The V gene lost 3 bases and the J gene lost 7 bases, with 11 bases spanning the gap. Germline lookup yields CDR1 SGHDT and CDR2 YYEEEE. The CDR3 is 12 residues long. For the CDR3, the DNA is TGTGCCAGCAGCTCCCCTGGGGGGGAGCAGTACTTC. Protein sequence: CASSSPGGEQYF. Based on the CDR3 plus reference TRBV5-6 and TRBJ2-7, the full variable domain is DAGVTQSPTHLIKTRGQQVTLRCSPKSGHDTVSWYQQALGQGPQFIFQYYEEEERQRGNFPDRFSGHQFPNYSSELNVNALLLGDSALYLCASSSPGGEQYFGPGTRLTVT.

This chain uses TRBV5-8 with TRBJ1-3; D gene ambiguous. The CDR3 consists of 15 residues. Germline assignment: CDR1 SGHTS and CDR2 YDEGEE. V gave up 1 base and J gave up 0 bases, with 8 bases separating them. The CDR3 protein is CASSLNRNSGNTIYF. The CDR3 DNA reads TGTGCCAGCAGCTTGAATCGAAACTCTGGAAACACCATATATTTT.